This T cell receptor beta chain came from a study of blood T cell repertoires in COVID-19. In the study overall: There were acute and convalescent COVID-19 samples, and they came from the United States, Italy and Spain. The analysed material was cDNA or gDNA that came from T cells, B-cell-depleted T cells, or PBMCs.

Original processing notes: Estimation of nucleated cell counts relied on the amplification of reference gene primers. The method was immunoSEQ multiplex PCR; TCRdb's version includes in-frame clones alone and lacks a portion of them. The V and J calls and clone size are taken from that table; D and trimming were inferred from the DNA. The sample lists 130,000 or so clones, roughly 86% seen once, with roughly 13% in the top ten. The germline V gene has CDR1 MNHNY and CDR2 SVGAGI (reference sequence). The CDR3 sequence is 14 residues long. Trimming took 0 bases from V and 5 from J, leaving 11 bases between them.

The genes are TRBV6-6 and TRBJ2-7, with no clear D. The sequence was collected from a human donor in a cohort sampled during active COVID-19. The sequencing input was peripheral blood. The DNA for the CDR3 is TGTGCCAGCAGTTACTCTTCAGGAATCAACGAGCAGTACTTC. The encoded protein is CASSYSSGINEQYF.